This T cell receptor beta chain derives from a study of PD-1 blockade in classical Hodgkin lymphoma. Only a few counts were recorded for this clone. Its matching antigen is unknown. The germline gives CDR1 MNHEY, CDR2 SMNVEV (reference sequence). The length of the CDR3 is 15 residues. V trimming: 5 bases; J trimming: 7 bases; junction bases outside the gene matches: 10. TCRdb's copy holds only in-frame clones and misses some; the assay was immunoSEQ multiplex PCR. In the table there are 40,000 to 45,000 clones, around 78% of which are singletons. Patients all relapsed after autologous stem cell transplantation, and there was variation in brentuximab vedotin exposure. Study results and caveats: Patients who initiated nivolumab within 1 year of ASCT were excluded. Newly diagnosed and completely responding patients shared comparable baseline diversity. No one has yet defined what causes the repertoire differences, which may be disease activity or prior therapy.

The clonotype comes from a human donor with classical Hodgkin lymphoma. Material: peripheral blood mononuclear cells (PBMCs), obtained at baseline. The chain uses TRBV27 and TRBJ2-1; TRBD2 matches at 8 bases. CDR3 sequence: CASSPLAGGGNEQFF. The CDR3 DNA sequence: TGTGCCAGCAGTCCCTTGGCGGGGGGTGGAAATGAGCAGTTCTTC.